Listed below are T cell receptor beta chains from one sample, sequenced in a study of T cell changes during pregnancy in multiple sclerosis. The table came from immunoSEQ multiplex PCR; TCRdb's copy has only in-frame clones and leaves some out. The sample yields about 46,000 clones, more than 90% seen once. Sample: CD8+ T cells from peripheral blood mononuclear cells, taken after pregnancy. The receptors were gathered from a female donor with multiple sclerosis, enrolled in a pregnancy study. Both conserved end residues are part of each CDR3. D genes are given only for firm matches. Part of the rows lack a size; the others show once, few, many or a class for expanded clones.

. TRBJ1-5 TRBV10-3 . TGTGCCACCGGGCGGGGGGGTAGCAATCAGCCCCAGCATTTT CATGRGGSNQPQHF
. TRBJ2-7 TRBV29-1 TRBD2 TGCAGCGTCGAACCGGGGAGGGCCCGGGAGCAGTACTTC CSVEPGRAREQYF
few TRBJ2-7 TRBV9 . TGTGCCAGCAGCGTAGCTGGGGCAGGTAACGAGCAGTACTTC CASSVAGAGNEQYF
. TRBJ2-7 TRBV11-2 TRBD1 TGTGCCAGCAGCTTAGAAGGGGACAGTAACTACGAGCAGTACTTC CASSLEGDSNYEQYF
. TRBJ2-6 TRBV4-3 . TGCGCCAGCAGCGCAGGGGCCGGGGCCAACGTCCTGACTTTC CASSAGAGANVLTF
. TRBJ2-2 TRBV6-4 TRBD2 TGTGCCAGCAGTGGGACTAGCGGGAACACCGGGGAGCTGTTTTTT CASSGTSGNTGELFF
. TRBJ1-2 TRBV6-1 . TGTGCCAGCAGTCGGCTGGGCCCTCGGGGCTACACCTTC CASSRLGPRGYTF
. TRBJ1-1 TRBV19 . TGTGCCAGTAGTATATCCGCGACTGAAGCTTTCTTT CASSISATEAFF
once TRBJ2-3 TRBV7-2 . TGTGCCAGCAGCTTAACGAGCCCAGATACGCAGTATTTT CASSLTSPDTQYF
. TRBJ2-7 TRBV2 . TGTGCCAGCAGTGATATGACACGCAACGAGCAGTACTTC CASSDMTRNEQYF
. TRBJ2-7 TRBV11-2 . TGTGCCAGCAGCTTAGATCTCCGCGGTTACGAGCAGTACTTC CASSLDLRGYEQYF
. TRBJ2-1 TRBV11-2 . TGTGCCAGCAGCCCACTTTGGGAGCCAGAGCAGTTCTTC CASSPLWEPEQFF
. TRBJ2-3 TRBV25-1 . TGTGCCAGCAGGGGGCCGACGGCAGATACGCAGTATTTT CASRGPTADTQYF
. TRBJ2-7 TRBV6-5 . TGTGCCAGCAGTAGCACAGGGTCTTCCTACGAGCAGTACTTC CASSSTGSSYEQYF
once TRBJ2-7 TRBV29-1 TRBD1 TGCAGCACGATCGGACAGGACGCCTACGAGCAGTACTTC CSTIGQDAYEQYF
. TRBJ2-5 TRBV27 TRBD2 TGTGCCAGCGGGTGGACTAGCGGGAGGGATGAGCAGTACTTC CASGWTSGRDEQYF
. TRBJ2-1 TRBV5-6 . TGTGCCAGCAGCTTGTCAACAGCCTACAATGAGCAGTTCTTC CASSLSTAYNEQFF
. TRBJ2-3 TRBV27 TRBD2 TGTGCCAGCAATCCGGGACTAGCGGGGGTAGATACGCAGTATTTT CASNPGLAGVDTQYF
. TRBJ2-7 TRBV20-1 . TGCAGTGCTCGTCAGGGAAGCGAGCAGTACTTC CSARQGSEQYF
. TRBJ2-3 TRBV4-3 . TGCGCCAGCAGCCGCCTAGCCCGCACAGATACGCAGTATTTT CASSRLARTDTQYF
. TRBJ2-4 TRBV15 TRBD2 TGTGCCACCAGCAGAGATTTTATACTAGCGGGATACTTAGCCAAAAACATTCAGTACTTC CATSRDFILAGYLAKNIQYF
. TRBJ2-1 TRBV5-4 TRBD1 TGTGCCAGCCGCGCCTTTGAGGGGGCCTTTAATGAGCAGTTCTTC CASRAFEGAFNEQFF
. TRBJ1-4 TRBV5-6 TRBD1 TGTGCCAGCAGCTGGGACAGCGGTGGGGAAAAACTGTTTTTT CASSWDSGGEKLFF
. TRBJ2-5 TRBV5-1 TRBD2 TGCGCCAGCAGCTTGTCGACTAGCGGGAGTGGAAAGACCCAGTACTTC CASSLSTSGSGKTQYF
. TRBJ2-1 TRBV19 TRBD2 TGTGCCAGTAGTATAGGGGCTAGCGGGGGGGCTTACAATGAGCAGTTCTTC CASSIGASGGAYNEQFF
. TRBJ2-2 TRBV7-2 . TGTGCCAGCAGTTATACCGGGGAGCTGTTTTTT CASSYTGELFF
. TRBJ2-7 TRBV11-3 TRBD1 TGTGCCAGCAGCCTAGGACAGGGATGGGAGCAGTACTTC CASSLGQGWEQYF
. TRBJ2-3 TRBV27 TRBD1 TGTGCCAGCAGCCCCTTACAGGGGGATACGCAGTATTTT CASSPLQGDTQYF
. TRBJ2-7 TRBV6-5 . TGTGCCAGCACCACCGACTCCGAGCAGTACTTC CASTTDSEQYF
. TRBJ2-2 TRBV4-1 TRBD2 TGCGCCAGCAGCCAGGATCACGGACTAGCGGCCAACACCGGGGAGCTGTTTTTT CASSQDHGLAANTGELFF
. TRBJ2-7 TRBV5-5 TRBD2 TGTGCCAGCAGGGGGGGACTAGCGGGAGGGCCCCACCTTAATTTCTACGAGCAGTACTTC CASRGGLAGGPHLNFYEQYF
. TRBJ1-3 TRBV27 . TGTGCCAGCAGTTTATCGAACAGTTGGGGAAACACCATATATTTT CASSLSNSWGNTIYF
. TRBJ2-7 TRBV4-3 . TGCGCCAGCAGCCAAGATTCCATGGCCTCCGAGCAGTACTTC CASSQDSMASEQYF
. TRBJ1-4 TRBV6-7 TRBD1 TGTGCCAGCAGTCTACTCATCGGGGACAGGGGTATGGGTAATGAAAAACTGTTTTTT CASSLLIGDRGMGNEKLFF
. TRBJ1-2 TRBV5-6 . TGTGCCAGCAGCTTGTGGGGCGGGGGGTTGAGCCGCTACACCTTC CASSLWGGGLSRYTF
once TRBJ1-2 TRBV4-1 . TGCGCCAGCAGCCATGAGGAAGGGGCTAACTATGGCTACACCTTC CASSHEEGANYGYTF
once TRBJ2-2 TRBV7-2 TRBD2 TGTGCCAGCAGCCCTCGACTAGCGGGAGGGACCGGGGAGCTGTTTTTT CASSPRLAGGTGELFF
. TRBJ2-1 TRBV7-6 . TGTGCCAGCAGCTTAGGTGACGGAGGACCATACAATGAGCAGTTCTTC CASSLGDGGPYNEQFF
. TRBJ1-3 TRBV4-1 . TGCGCCAGCAGCCAAGAGGGCCCCCCCGGCTACTCTGGAAACACCATATATTTT CASSQEGPPGYSGNTIYF
. TRBJ1-1 TRBV27 . TGTGCCAGCAGTTTCAGGACAGTCCTATCAACTGAAGCTTTCTTT CASSFRTVLSTEAFF
once TRBJ2-1 TRBV9 TRBD1 TGTGCCAGCAGCACCGAGGGGGCTGGTTACAATGAGCAGTTCTTC CASSTEGAGYNEQFF
. TRBJ2-7 TRBV7-6 TRBD2 TGTGCCAGCCAGCGGGAGACGAGCTCCTACGAGCAGTACTTC CASQRETSSYEQYF
. TRBJ1-2 TRBV5-8 . TGTGCCAGCAATCAAGGAGACTATGGCTACACCTTC CASNQGDYGYTF
. TRBJ2-1 TRBV29-1 . TGCAGCGTCAGGAGGGCCGATGAGCAGTTCTTC CSVRRADEQFF
. TRBJ2-7 TRBV4-1 TRBD1 TGCGCCAGCAGCCAAGAAGGCAGGGGGCCGTACGAGCAGTACTTC CASSQEGRGPYEQYF
. TRBJ2-7 TRBV6-1 . TGTGCCAGCGTAACCTTCGACCCGGGGACTTACGAGCAGTACTTC CASVTFDPGTYEQYF
. TRBJ1-5 TRBV27 TRBD1 TGTGCCAGCAGTTTTACAGGGGCCGATCAGCCCCAGCATTTT CASSFTGADQPQHF
. TRBJ2-1 TRBV18 . TGTGCCAGCTCCAGGGATGAGCAGTTCTTC CASSRDEQFF
. TRBJ2-7 TRBV12-5 . TGTGCTAGTGGTTTGGTCCCCCCCAGGGACACAAGGAGGTCCTACGAGCAGTACTTC CASGLVPPRDTRRSYEQYF
. TRBJ1-1 TRBV25-1 . TGTGCCAGCCGACAAATGAACACTGAAGCTTTCTTT CASRQMNTEAFF
. TRBJ2-7 TRBV20-1 . TGCAGTGCTAGCACCGGGTACGAGCAGTACTTC CSASTGYEQYF